The 11 T cell receptor beta chains below were found in one sample sequenced in a study of blood T cell repertoires in COVID-19. Produced via immunoSEQ multiplex PCR; TCRdb's table is partial and in-frame only. This table holds around 130,000 clones, about 89% found once. Sequenced: peripheral blood. The receptors come from a man in his fifties with active or convalescent COVID-19.

J is TRBJ2-1 and V is TRBV2, with 11 bases identical to TRBD2. This CDR3 has 15 amino acids. V was pared by 2 bases and J by 6 bases, with 3 bases of the junction left unmatched. Germline V gene lookup returns CDR1 SNHLY and CDR2 FYNNEI. The DNA of the CDR3 is TGTGCCAGCAGTGAAACTAGCGGGGGTTCCAATGAGCAGTTCTTC. It yields the protein CASSETSGGSNEQFF.

This CDR3 is CASSETGYINTGELFF. CDR3 nucleotide sequence: TGTGCCAGCAGTGAGACAGGGTATATCAACACCGGGGAGCTGTTTTTT. V and J are TRBV25-1 and TRBJ2-2, with 7 bases identical to TRBD1. Unmatched junction bases numbered 6, after V lost 3 bases and J lost 2 bases. The CDR3 has 16 residues. Germline CDR1 and CDR2: MGHDK and SYGVNS.

This clone has just one count. The V and J genes are TRBV9 and TRBJ1-5; D unresolved. The germline V gene has CDR1 SGDLS and CDR2 YYNGEE. Trimming pared 4 bases from V and 2 bases from J, leaving 10 bases between. The CDR3 loop spans 14 amino acids. The DNA for the CDR3 is TGTGCCAGCAGCCAGACGGGTGGCAATCAGCCCCAGCATTTT. Amino acid sequence: CASSQTGGNQPQHF.

This chain links TRBV10-3 with TRBJ2-3; 9 bases line up with TRBD2. V lost 3 bases, J lost 2 bases, and 6 bases stayed unmatched. There are 16 residues in the CDR3. Looked up from germline, CDR1 is ENHRY and CDR2 is SYGVKD. The CDR3 here is CAISEGSGRSTDTQYF. CDR3 coding DNA: TGTGCCATCAGTGAAGGGAGCGGGAGGTCCACAGATACGCAGTATTTT.

The gene calls are TRBV9 and TRBJ1-4, with D possibly being TRBD1 (5 bases). The V end lost 0 bases, the J end lost 4 bases, and 16 bases lay between the germline ends. Per germline, CDR1 SGDLS and CDR2 YYNGEE. This CDR3 has 17 amino acids. The CDR3 coding sequence is TGTGCCAGCAGCGTAGCAGGGTCCCCAAACGGTAATGAAAAACTGTTTTTT. Its protein product is CASSVAGSPNGNEKLFF.

CDR3 loop: CASSERAGGTDTQYF. As DNA, the CDR3 is TGCGCCAGCAGTGAGAGAGCGGGAGGCACAGATACGCAGTATTTT. The chain has TRBV10-2 and TRBJ2-3; 8 bases line up with TRBD2. The CDR3 runs to 15 residues. Germline CDR1 WSHSY, CDR2 SAAADI. After removal of 2 bases from V and 1 base from J, the junction contained 2 bases not matched to a gene.

This chain connects TRBV6-1 to TRBJ1-2; D perhaps matches TRBD1 (6 bases). Germline CDR1 MNHNS, CDR2 SASEGT. Trimming stripped 0 bases from V and 4 bases from J, with 15 bases between. The CDR3 has 16 residues. This CDR3 is CASSEARSGRGYGYTF. The CDR3, as DNA: TGTGCCAGCAGTGAAGCTAGGTCGGGCAGGGGCTATGGCTACACCTTC.

This chain uses TRBV14 with TRBJ2-7, with a possible D match to TRBD1 (5 bases). The CDR3 covers 15 residues. CDR1 and CDR2 (germline): SGHDN, FVKESK. Trimming left V 0 bases short and J 3 bases short, with 12 bases between. Written as DNA, the CDR3 is TGTGCCAGCAGCCAAGATCGGCATAGGGGCTACGAGCAGTACTTC. Residues: CASSQDRHRGYEQYF.

This chain joins TRBV28 and TRBJ2-2; D may be TRBD2 (5 bases). This CDR3 is built from 12 residues. V gave up 3 bases and J gave up 7 bases, with 6 bases separating them. Germline loops: CDR1 MDHEN, CDR2 SYDVKM. CDR3 amino acids: CASSFTSGELFF. The CDR3, as DNA: TGTGCCAGCAGTTTCACTAGCGGGGAGCTGTTTTTT.

This chain uses TRBV2 with TRBJ1-2; a weak D match, TRBD1 (6 bases). The CDR3 is made up of 14 amino acids. Germline lookup yields CDR1 SNHLY and CDR2 FYNNEI. Trimming pared 4 bases from V and 4 bases from J, leaving 13 bases between. CDR3 coding DNA: TGTGCCAGCAGTGTGAAACAGGGAGCCTATGGCTACACCTTC. Its protein is CASSVKQGAYGYTF.

The chain couples TRBV5-1 to TRBJ1-3, with D unclear. Germline V CDR1 and CDR2: SGHRS, YFSETQ. Trimming removed 7 bases from V and 0 bases from J, with 8 bases in between. CDR3 length: 13 residues. The CDR3 nucleotides read TGCGCCAGCTCCGAGGTCTCTGGAAACACCATATATTTT. Translation gives CASSEVSGNTIYF.